Presented here are 30 T cell receptor beta chains from one specimen sequenced in a study of vaccination and CD4 T cells after COVID-19. Sequencing of DNA taken from cultured CD4+ T cells relied on the Oncomine TCR Beta short-read assay. TCRdb reprocessed the PCR reads via MiXCR and lists one record per CDR3 protein. Counted here are 20,000 to 30,000 distinct CDR3 sequences, under 70% occurring once; the ten biggest clones make up 4% to 6%. Documented treatment: roughly 10-day PBMC culture with coronavirus spike peptide pools or control peptides (ViraFEST assay). The antigens these receptors bind are not known. The sample taken for sequencing was CD4+ T cells from blood, cultured in vitro. Every receptor here comes from a human donor who had recovered from COVID-19.

V gene TRBV12-3 or TRBV12-4 combines with J gene TRBJ2-1; TRBD2 might be the D (5 bases). V gave up 4 bases and J gave up 9 bases, with 13 bases separating them. This CDR3 comprises 13 residues. CDR3 DNA: TGTGCCAGCAGTTACCGGGGTCGGTTTGAGCAGTTCTTC. Residues: CASSYRGRFEQFF.

The chain has TRBV7-2 and TRBJ2-2; 8 bases are a match to TRBD1. The germline CDR1 and CDR2 sequences are SGHTA and FQGNSA. The ends lost 3 bases at V and 7 bases at J; junction bases unmatched: 4. CDR3 size: 14 residues. The CDR3 here is CASSFSGGIGELFF. CDR3 in DNA: TGTGCCAGCAGCTTTTCAGGGGGCATCGGGGAGCTGTTTTTT.

J is TRBJ1-6 and V is TRBV6-4; D unclear. V lost 2 bases and J lost 6, with 20 bases in between. CDR1 is MRHNA, CDR2 SNTAGT, per germline. The CDR3 is 18 amino acids. CDR3 in amino acids: CASSDPPGLPAGNSPLHF. CDR3 in DNA: TGTGCCAGCAGTGACCCCCCCGGACTCCCGGCAGGTAATTCACCCCTCCACTTT.

In its sample, this clonotype was seen a few times. The V gene is TRBV20-1, the J gene TRBJ1-2; tentatively, D is TRBD1 (5 bases). V lost 3 bases and J lost 3, with 11 bases in between. Germline V gene lookup returns CDR1 DFQATT and CDR2 SNEGSKA (reference sequence). The CDR3 spans 13 residues. For the CDR3, the DNA is TGCAGTGCTAGGGCGGGGACTTACTATGGCTACACCTTC. Its protein is CSARAGTYYGYTF.

The chain joins TRBV21-1 to TRBJ2-1; TRBD2, the table's D call, was not compared with the DNA. TRBV21-1 is reported as a pseudogene. The CDR3 has 15 residues. CDR3 DNA sequence: TGTGCCAGCAGCAAAGTGGAGGGGTACTACAATGAGCAGTTCTTC. This translates into CASSKVEGYYNEQFF.

The chain carries TRBV6-1 and TRBJ2-7; 7 nucleotides match TRBD1. Looked up from germline, CDR1 is MNHNS and CDR2 is SASEGT. The junction had 7 bases not matched to a gene; V was cut back by 6 bases and J by 2 bases. The CDR3 is 14 residues long. CDR3 nucleotide sequence: TGTGCCAGCAGCACCGGGACAGCCACCTACGAGCAGTACTTC. This encodes CASSTGTATYEQYF.

The CDR3 reads CASSLGRINSPLHF. The CDR3 nucleotides are TGTGCCAGCAGCTTGGGACGGATTAATTCACCCCTCCACTTT. The chain combines TRBV5-8 with TRBJ1-6; D is undetermined. The CDR3 runs 14 residues. Germline-derived CDR1 and CDR2 are SGHTS and YDEGEE. The germline V and J ends were trimmed by 0 bases and 6 bases, with 7 bases remaining between them.

The rearrangement uses TRBV29-1 and TRBJ2-7; 14 bases agree with TRBD2. Germline loops: CDR1 SQVTM, CDR2 ANQGSEA. CDR3 length: 18 residues. The J segment lost 0 bases and the V segment lost 1 base, leaving 8 bases of the junction unmatched. CDR3 loop: CSVEAMTGTSGSSYEQYF. The CDR3 region has the DNA TGCAGCGTTGAAGCAATGACCGGGACTAGCGGGAGCTCCTACGAGCAGTACTTC.

This chain connects TRBV10-2 to TRBJ2-1; 7 nucleotides line up with TRBD2. This CDR3 is 14 amino acids long. Germline V gives CDR1 WSHSY, CDR2 SAAADI. V was pared by 5 bases and J by 4 bases, with 5 bases of the junction left unmatched. CDR3 nucleotide sequence: TGCGCCAGCAGTACAGGACTAGGGTACAATGAGCAGTTCTTC. Its protein product is CASSTGLGYNEQFF.

This chain connects TRBV19 to TRBJ1-1, with 9 bases lining up with TRBD1. Unmatched junction bases numbered 1, after V lost 4 bases and J lost 1 base. This CDR3 is built from 14 residues. The germline V gene encodes CDR1 LNHDA and CDR2 SQIVND (reference sequence). CDR3 residues: CASSRDRENTEAFF. For the CDR3, the DNA is TGTGCCAGTAGTAGGGACAGGGAGAACACTGAAGCTTTCTTT.

This clonotype was observed once. V usage is TRBV21-1 and J usage is TRBJ2-7; TRBD1 is taken as the D call from the table, unchecked against the DNA. TRBV21-1 is a known pseudogene. CDR3 size: 15 residues. CDR3 sequence (DNA): TGTGCCAGCAGCCTCGGGGGGGAGCGCCCCTACGAGCAGTACTTC. Translation gives CASSLGGERPYEQYF.

The rearrangement links TRBV27 to TRBJ2-1; 10 bases fit TRBD1. V dropped 3 bases and J dropped 9; count of bases not matched to a gene: 14. The CDR3 is 17 amino acids. The germline V gene has CDR1 MNHEY and CDR2 SMNVEV (reference sequence). CDR3 sequence: CASSFVVGPGQGSEQFF. CDR3 nucleotide sequence: TGTGCCAGCAGTTTTGTAGTGGGACCGGGACAGGGGAGTGAGCAGTTCTTC.

CDR3 bases: TGTGCCAGCAGGGACCGCGGCAGGGAAAGATATGGCTACACCTTC. Encoded protein: CASRDRGRERYGYTF. The chain carries TRBV28 and TRBJ1-2, with D possibly matching TRBD1 (5 bases). V dropped 6 bases and J dropped 5 bases, with 19 bases sitting between them. This CDR3 has 15 amino acids. The germline gives CDR1 MDHEN, CDR2 SYDVKM.

This chain joins TRBV2 and TRBJ2-3, with D possibly matching TRBD2 (5 bases). CDR3 length: 13 residues. The germline V and J ends were trimmed by 4 bases and 3 bases, with 8 bases remaining between them. Germline V gene lookup returns CDR1 SNHLY and CDR2 FYNNEI. The CDR3 nucleotides read TGTGCCAGCAGTGGGGGAGAAACAGATACGCAGTATTTT. Encoded protein: CASSGGETDTQYF. Full variable domain (remainder filled in from reference TRBV2 and TRBJ2-3): EPEVTQTPSHQVTQMGQEVILRCVPISNHLYFYWYRQILGQKVEFLVSFYNNEISEKSEIFDDQFSVERPDGSNFTLKIRSTKLEDSAMYFCASSGGETDTQYFGPGTRLTVL.

The rearrangement joins TRBV28 to TRBJ1-5, with a weak D call TRBD1 (5 bases). This CDR3 contains 15 residues. Trimming pared 6 bases from V and 2 bases from J, leaving 14 bases between. Germline CDR1 is MDHEN and CDR2 is SYDVKM. Written as DNA, the CDR3 is TGTGCCAGCAGATACGACAGAATAGGCAATCAGCCCCAGCATTTT. It translates to CASRYDRIGNQPQHF.

The chain links TRBV7-3 to TRBJ2-1; TRBD2 is a possible D gene (5 bases). Trimming left V 4 bases short and J 1 base short, with 14 bases between. This CDR3 has 16 residues. The germline CDR1 and CDR2 sequences are SGHTA and FQGTGA. CDR3 protein: CASSSDRRGSYNEQFF. CDR3 nucleotides: TGTGCCAGCAGCTCCGACCGCCGGGGTTCCTACAATGAGCAGTTCTTC.

V usage is TRBV20-1 and J usage is TRBJ2-7; the match to TRBD2 covers 16 bases. This CDR3 is 16 amino acids long. Germline CDR1 and CDR2: DFQATT and SNEGSKA (reference sequence). V shed 4 bases and J 1 base; nucleotides not matched to a gene: 4. This CDR3 reads CSAIGTSGRESYEQYF. In DNA form, the CDR3 reads TGCAGTGCTATAGGGACTAGCGGGAGGGAATCCTACGAGCAGTACTTC.

The V call is TRBV25-1, the J call TRBJ1-2; D remains unclear. V dropped 6 bases and J dropped 0 bases, with 8 bases sitting between them. CDR1 is MGHDK, CDR2 SYGVNS, per germline. The CDR3 spans 13 residues. CDR3 in amino acids: CASRDPANYGYTF. The CDR3 DNA follows: TGTGCCAGCAGGGACCCCGCTAACTATGGCTACACCTTC.

The rearrangement links TRBV6-5 to TRBJ2-1; 11 bases map to TRBD2. J lost 5 bases, V lost 4 bases, and 4 bases had no gene match. The CDR3 extends over 15 amino acids. Germline lookup yields CDR1 MNHEY and CDR2 SVGAGI. CDR3 DNA: TGTGCCAGCAGTTTTAGCGGGAGGGTCGACAATGAGCAGTTCTTC. Encoded protein: CASSFSGRVDNEQFF.

The V call is TRBV6-5, the J call TRBJ1-1; D remains unclear. V was cut by 0 bases and J by 0 bases, with 8 bases left in between. The CDR3 has 15 residues. From germline, CDR1 is MNHEY and CDR2 SVGAGI. CDR3 sequence: CASSYSGLMNTEAFF. DNA for the CDR3: TGTGCCAGCAGTTACTCTGGACTGATGAACACTGAAGCTTTCTTT.

There are a few counts of this clonotype. The rearrangement links TRBV20-1 to TRBJ1-4; D not certain. The CDR3 loop spans 12 amino acids. Germline V gene lookup returns CDR1 DFQATT and CDR2 SNEGSKA (reference sequence). With 3 bases removed from V and 8 bases from J, the gap between germline ends came to 10 bases. In nucleotides, the CDR3 is TGCAGTGCTAGTCGACCTTCCGAAAAACTGTTTTTT. Translating it yields CSASRPSEKLFF.

The chain is built from TRBV7-8 and TRBJ2-7, with TRBD2 matching over 11 bases. The V and J ends lost 0 bases and 4 bases, in that order; junction bases with no gene match: 5. This CDR3 contains 16 residues. Germline-derived CDR1 and CDR2 are SGHVS and FQNEAQ. CDR3 residues: CASSLARLAGYYEQYF. In nucleotides, the CDR3 is TGTGCCAGCAGCTTAGCCAGACTAGCGGGATATTACGAGCAGTACTTC.

The V call is TRBV28, the J call TRBJ1-5; perhaps TRBD1 as D (5 bases). CDR1 is MDHEN, CDR2 SYDVKM, per germline. The V and J ends lost 3 bases and 5 bases respectively, with 14 bases between them. This CDR3 is 15 amino acids long. The CDR3 reads CASSFSRAKHQPQHF. CDR3 in DNA: TGTGCCAGCAGTTTTAGCAGGGCCAAGCATCAGCCCCAGCATTTT. The variable domain in full, completed from reference TRBV28 and TRBJ1-5, reads DVKVTQSSRYLVKRTGEKVFLECVQDMDHENMFWYRQDPGLGLRLIYFSYDVKMKEKGDIPEGYSVSREKKERFSLILESASTNQTSMYLCASSFSRAKHQPQHFGDGTRLSIL.

This chain links TRBV20-1 with TRBJ2-6; D ambiguous. Germline V gene lookup returns CDR1 DFQATT and CDR2 SNEGSKA (reference sequence). The V gene lost 6 bases and the J gene lost 2 bases, with 11 bases spanning the gap. The CDR3 length is 14 residues. CDR3 amino acids: CSATQAPGANVLTF. The CDR3, as DNA: TGCAGTGCCACCCAGGCGCCTGGGGCCAACGTCCTGACTTTC.

In this sample, this clonotype turned up a few times. The chain uses TRBV7-2 and TRBJ1-1; tentatively, D is TRBD1 (6 bases). CDR1 is SGHTA, CDR2 FQGNSA, per germline. CDR3 length equals 16 residues. Between the trimmed V and J ends, which lost 3 bases and 0 bases, there was a span of 14 bases. Here the CDR3 reads CASSFTGNRVNTEAFF. The CDR3 DNA reads TGTGCCAGCAGCTTCACAGGGAACAGGGTGAACACTGAAGCTTTCTTT.

This clonotype showed up just a few times. This chain joins TRBV28 and TRBJ1-1; the D is unclear. The CDR3 spans 11 residues. CDR1 and CDR2 (germline): MDHEN, SYDVKM. V shed 3 bases and J shed 9 bases, with 8 bases lying between them. The CDR3 here is CASSLGRQAFF. Written as DNA, the CDR3 is TGTGCCAGCAGTTTGGGCAGACAAGCTTTCTTT.

The chain carries TRBV7-2 and TRBJ2-1, with D unresolved. V dropped 1 base and J dropped 0 bases, with 4 bases sitting between them. CDR3 size: 14 residues. The germline gives CDR1 SGHTA, CDR2 FQGNSA. This CDR3 is CASSLEISYNEQFF. As DNA, the CDR3 is TGTGCCAGCAGCTTAGAGATCTCCTACAATGAGCAGTTCTTC.

On this clonotype itself: Its ends do not fully match the called genes, so a read error is possible. The genes are TRBV7-7 and TRBJ2-5; D is unresolved. CDR1 is SSHAT and CDR2 is FNYEAQ in the germline V gene (reference sequence). The CDR3 is made up of 13 amino acids. The CDR3 reads CASSLQPRETQYF. CDR3 sequence (DNA): TGTGCTAGCAGCTTACAGCCCCGAGAGACCCAGTACTTC.

This rearrangement joins TRBV6-1 to TRBJ2-3, with TRBD2 matching 10 bases. The CDR3 is 15 amino acids. The V gene end was trimmed by 6 bases and the J gene end by 0 bases; junction bases not matched to a gene: 3. Germline V gene lookup returns CDR1 MNHNS and CDR2 SASEGT. The CDR3 DNA reads as TGTGCCAGCAGCCGGACTAGCGGTAGCACAGATACGCAGTATTTT. Protein sequence: CASSRTSGSTDTQYF.

The gene calls are TRBV6-5 and TRBJ2-1; TRBD2 aligns across 9 bases. This CDR3 contains 17 residues. Losses at the gene ends were 2 bases for V and 3 bases for J; bases not matched to a gene: 8. Germline V gene lookup returns CDR1 MNHEY and CDR2 SVGAGI. The CDR3 DNA is TGTGCCAGCAGTTACCGCGGGAGGGAGGGGAACTACAATGAGCAGTTCTTC. Its protein is CASSYRGREGNYNEQFF.